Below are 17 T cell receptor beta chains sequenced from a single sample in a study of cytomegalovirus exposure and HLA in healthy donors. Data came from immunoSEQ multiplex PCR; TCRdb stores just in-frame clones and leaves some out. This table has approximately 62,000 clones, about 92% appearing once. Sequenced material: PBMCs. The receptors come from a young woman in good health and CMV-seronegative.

For the CDR3, the DNA is TGTGCCAGCAGCTCGGACAGGGGAAGTTATGGCTACACCTTC. Translating it yields CASSSDRGSYGYTF. The genes are TRBV11-2 and TRBJ1-2; 9 bases fit TRBD1. Losses at the gene ends were 4 bases for V and 5 bases for J; bases not matched to a gene: 5. Germline CDR1 reads SGHAT; CDR2 reads FQNNGV. There are 14 residues in the CDR3. The full variable domain, in which reference TRBV11-2 and TRBJ1-2 provide the parts outside the CDR3, is EAGVAQSPRYKIIEKRQSVAFWCNPISGHATLYWYQQILGQGPKLLIQFQNNGVVDDSQLPKDRFSAERLKGVDSTLKIQPAKLEDSAVYLCASSSDRGSYGYTFGSGTRLTVV.

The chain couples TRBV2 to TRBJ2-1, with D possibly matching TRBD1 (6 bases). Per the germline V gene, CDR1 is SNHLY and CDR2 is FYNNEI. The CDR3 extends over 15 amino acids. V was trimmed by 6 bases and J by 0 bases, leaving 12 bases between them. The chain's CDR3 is CASSGTGSSYNEQFF. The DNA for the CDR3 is TGTGCCAGCAGCGGTACAGGGAGCTCCTACAATGAGCAGTTCTTC.

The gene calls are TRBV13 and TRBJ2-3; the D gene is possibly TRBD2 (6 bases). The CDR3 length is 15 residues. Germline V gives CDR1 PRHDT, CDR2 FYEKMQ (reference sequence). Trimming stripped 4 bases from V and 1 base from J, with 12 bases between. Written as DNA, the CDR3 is TGTGCCAGCAGCTCTGGGGGGACCCGCACAGATACGCAGTATTTT. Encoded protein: CASSSGGTRTDTQYF.

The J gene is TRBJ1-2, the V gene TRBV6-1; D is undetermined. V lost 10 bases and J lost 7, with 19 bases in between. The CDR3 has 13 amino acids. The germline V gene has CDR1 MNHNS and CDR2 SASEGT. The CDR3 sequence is CATYGEGYFGYTF. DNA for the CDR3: TGTGCCACCTACGGGGAAGGGTACTTTGGCTACACCTTC.

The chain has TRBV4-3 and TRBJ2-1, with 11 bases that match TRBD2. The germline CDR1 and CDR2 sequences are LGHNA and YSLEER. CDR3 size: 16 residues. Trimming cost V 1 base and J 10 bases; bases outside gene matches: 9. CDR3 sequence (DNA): TGCGCCAGCAGCCAAGCCCCTGGGACTAGCGGCGCGGAGCAGTTCTTC. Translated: CASSQAPGTSGAEQFF.

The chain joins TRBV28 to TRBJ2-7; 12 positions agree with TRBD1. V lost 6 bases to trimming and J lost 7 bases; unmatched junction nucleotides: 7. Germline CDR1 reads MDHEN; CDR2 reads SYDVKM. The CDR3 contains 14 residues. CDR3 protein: CASRAGTGGSEQYF. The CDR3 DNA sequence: TGTGCCAGCAGGGCCGGGACAGGGGGCAGTGAGCAGTACTTC.

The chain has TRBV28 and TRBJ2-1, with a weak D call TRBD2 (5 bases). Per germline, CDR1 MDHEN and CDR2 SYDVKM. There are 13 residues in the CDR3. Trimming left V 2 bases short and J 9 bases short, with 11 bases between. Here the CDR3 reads CASSLGSDGEQFF. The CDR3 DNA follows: TGTGCCAGCAGTTTAGGTAGCGATGGTGAGCAGTTCTTC.

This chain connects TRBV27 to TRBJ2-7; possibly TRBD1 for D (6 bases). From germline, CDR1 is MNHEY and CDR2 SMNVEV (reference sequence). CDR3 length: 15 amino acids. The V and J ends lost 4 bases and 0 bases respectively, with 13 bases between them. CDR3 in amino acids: CASSSPDSPSYEQYF. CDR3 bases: TGTGCCAGCAGTTCGCCGGACAGCCCCTCCTACGAGCAGTACTTC.

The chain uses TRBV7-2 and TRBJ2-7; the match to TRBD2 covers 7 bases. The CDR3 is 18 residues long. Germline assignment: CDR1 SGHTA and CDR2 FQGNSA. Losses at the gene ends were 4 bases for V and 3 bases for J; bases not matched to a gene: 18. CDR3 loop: CASSSYPGAGETLYEQYF. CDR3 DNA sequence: TGTGCCAGCAGCTCGTACCCCGGGGCGGGGGAGACTCTCTACGAGCAGTACTTC.

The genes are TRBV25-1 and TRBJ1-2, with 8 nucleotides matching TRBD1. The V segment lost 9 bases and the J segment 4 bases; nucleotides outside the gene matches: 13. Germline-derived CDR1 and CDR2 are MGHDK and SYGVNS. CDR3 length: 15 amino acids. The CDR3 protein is CARATRTGPCYGYTF. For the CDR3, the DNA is TGTGCCAGAGCCACCCGGACAGGGCCCTGCTATGGCTACACCTTC.

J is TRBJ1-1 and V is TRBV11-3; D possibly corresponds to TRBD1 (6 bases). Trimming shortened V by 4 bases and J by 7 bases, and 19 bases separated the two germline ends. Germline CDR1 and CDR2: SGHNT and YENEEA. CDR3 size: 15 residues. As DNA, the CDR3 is TGTGCCAGCAGCTCCCGGGGGGCCCGGGGGGGTGAAGCTTTCTTT. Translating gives CASSSRGARGGEAFF.

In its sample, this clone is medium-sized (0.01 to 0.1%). This chain's CDR3 is CASSVGQGPQETQYF. CDR3 DNA: TGTGCCAGCAGCGTAGGTCAGGGGCCTCAAGAGACCCAGTACTTC. The chain employs TRBV9 and TRBJ2-5, with a possible D match to TRBD1 (6 bases). The CDR3 totals 15 residues. Germline loops: CDR1 SGDLS, CDR2 YYNGEE. V was shortened by 0 bases and J by 2 bases, with 11 bases between the two germline ends. Full variable domain (remainder filled in from reference TRBV9 and TRBJ2-5): DSGVTQTPKHLITATGQRVTLRCSPRSGDLSVYWYQQSLDQGLQFLIQYYNGEERAKGNILERFSAQQFPDLHSELNLSSLELGDSALYFCASSVGQGPQETQYFGPGTRLLVL.

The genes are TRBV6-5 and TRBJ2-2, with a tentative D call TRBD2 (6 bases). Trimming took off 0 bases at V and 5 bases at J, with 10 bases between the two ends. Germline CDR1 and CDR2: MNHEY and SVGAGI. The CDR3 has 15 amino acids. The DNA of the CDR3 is TGTGCCAGCAGTTACTCTTCCCTAGCGACCGGGGAGCTGTTTTTT. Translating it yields CASSYSSLATGELFF.

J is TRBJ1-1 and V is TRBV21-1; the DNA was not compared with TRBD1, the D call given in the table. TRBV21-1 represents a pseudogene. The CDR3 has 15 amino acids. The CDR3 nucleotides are TGTGCCAGCAGCAAAGGGACAAAATTGGACACTGAAGCTTTCTTT. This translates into CASSKGTKLDTEAFF.

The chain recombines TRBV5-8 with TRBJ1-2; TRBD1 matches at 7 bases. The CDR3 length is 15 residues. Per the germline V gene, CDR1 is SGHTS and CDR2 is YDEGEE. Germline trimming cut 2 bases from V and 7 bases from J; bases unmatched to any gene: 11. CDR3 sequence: CASSLTGTALFGYTF. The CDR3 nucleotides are TGTGCCAGCAGCTTAACCGGGACAGCCCTATTTGGCTACACCTTC.

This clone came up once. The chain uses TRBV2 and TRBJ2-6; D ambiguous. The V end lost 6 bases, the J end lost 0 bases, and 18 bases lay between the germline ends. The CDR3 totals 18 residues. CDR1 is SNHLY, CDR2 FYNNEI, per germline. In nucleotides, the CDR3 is TGTGCCAGCAGCTTCATGGCACAGTCGCTCTCTGGGGCCAACGTCCTGACTTTC. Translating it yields CASSFMAQSLSGANVLTF.

The DNA for the CDR3 is TGTGCCAGCAGCCAAGATCCTCGGGAATGGACCGCGGATGAGCAGTTCTTC. It codes for CASSQDPREWTADEQFF. This rearrangement joins TRBV14 to TRBJ2-1, with a possible D match to TRBD2 (5 bases). V dropped 0 bases and J dropped 8 bases, with 20 bases sitting between them. Germline loops: CDR1 SGHDN, CDR2 FVKESK. The length of the CDR3 is 17 residues.